This T cell receptor beta chain was captured by sequencing in a study of synovial regulatory T cells in juvenile arthritis. Overall study context: A few patients were therapy-naive; over five received methotrexate alone. General study results and limits: Synovial Teff and blood CPL repertoires partially overlapped with iaTreg TCR repertoires, which were largely patient-private. Synovial Treg CDR3 sequences overlapped more with iaTregs than other circulating Tregs.

Method: immunoSEQ multiplex PCR; TCRdb's copy keeps in-frame clones and lacks some. Its table lists roughly 10,000 clones. The germline gives CDR1 KGHSH, CDR2 LQKENI. This CDR3 has 13 residues. DNA was not recorded. Median age around 11 years (about 2.3-22.9); median disease duration approximately seven years (0.2-19.1). On this clone itself: Its antigen is unidentified.

The receptor was derived from a donor aged 2-30 years with juvenile idiopathic arthritis. Sequenced material: Treg cells from blood. Subset indicated: remaining (HLA-DR-negative) circulating blood Treg cells. This chain joins TRBV18 and TRBJ1-1. CDR3 amino acids: CASSKGGQQVAFF.